The 11 T cell receptor beta chains reported below all come from one sample, sequenced in a study of blood T cells in healthy people across ages. Alongside a J-beta primer mix, a sample-barcoded 5' primer served in a second PCR lasting about 6 to 12 cycles. MiXCR was run by TCRdb on the 5' RACE reads, yielding one entry per CDR3 protein. The data contain about 1.1 million distinct CDR3 sequences, under 40% of them singletons. Input material: blood. Source of these receptors: a man between 18 and 35 years old in good health.

This sequence joins TRBV4-1 and TRBJ1-1; D uncertain. Germline CDR1 and CDR2: MGHRA and YSYEKL. The CDR3 has 14 amino acids. V lost 1 base and J 6 bases, leaving 12 bases between the germline ends. Here the CDR3 DNA reads TGCGCCAGCAGCCAAGTTTCAGTCACCCCTGAAGCTTTCTTT. Translated, it gives CASSQVSVTPEAFF.

This clonotype was found a few times. This chain links TRBV9 with TRBJ1-5; 7 positions match TRBD1. Germline values: CDR1 SGDLS, CDR2 YYNGEE. This CDR3 spans 16 amino acids. V trimming: 0 bases; J trimming: 1 base; junction bases outside the gene matches: 4. The CDR3 is CASSVGEGASNQPQHF. The CDR3 coding sequence is TGTGCCAGCAGCGTAGGGGAGGGGGCGAGCAATCAGCCCCAGCATTTT.

This clonotype was observed a few times. The chain links TRBV6-2 or TRBV6-3 to TRBJ2-3; 8 positions agree with TRBD2. Germline V gene data show CDR1 as MNHEY and CDR2 as SVGEGT. This CDR3 comprises 16 residues. Germline trimming cut 7 bases from V and 2 bases from J; bases unmatched to any gene: 11. The CDR3 protein is CASKRLASEPTDTQYF. DNA of the CDR3: TGTGCCAGCAAAAGACTAGCGAGCGAACCCACAGATACGCAGTATTTT.

The V gene is TRBV29-1, the J gene TRBJ2-1, with a weak D call TRBD1 (5 bases). This CDR3 is 14 amino acids long. V dropped 4 bases and J dropped 0 bases, with 10 bases sitting between them. Germline-derived CDR1 and CDR2 are SQVTM and ANQGSEA. CDR3 protein: CSVVGASSYNEQFF. The CDR3 region has the DNA TGCAGCGTTGTTGGGGCGAGCTCCTACAATGAGCAGTTCTTC.

This clonotype has a handful of counts. The chain joins TRBV14 to TRBJ1-2; tentatively, D is TRBD1 (6 bases). The V gene's germline CDR1 is SGHDN and CDR2 FVKESK. Trimming removed 4 bases at V and 5 bases at J, with 20 bases between. The CDR3 extends over 16 amino acids. Here the CDR3 reads CASSPEQRGAVYGYTF. CDR3 in DNA: TGTGCCAGCAGCCCAGAACAAAGGGGGGCAGTATATGGCTACACCTTC.

The chain couples TRBV10-3 to TRBJ1-1; D unresolved. The CDR3 has 12 amino acids. V was cut by 3 bases and J by 7 bases, with 9 bases left in between. Germline CDR1 reads ENHRY; CDR2 reads SYGVKD. The CDR3 DNA reads as TGTGCCATCAGTGAATCGGGAAATGAAGCTTTCTTT. Its translation: CAISESGNEAFF.

This clonotype came up many times. The V call is TRBV5-1, the J call TRBJ2-3; a possible D gene is TRBD2 (5 bases). The CDR3 length is 13 residues. V lost 5 bases to trimming and J lost 5 bases, with 12 bases between them. Germline V lookup: CDR1 SGHRS, CDR2 YFSETQ. CDR3 loop: CASSLRDEDTQYF. The CDR3 nucleotides read TGCGCCAGCAGTCTCCGGGATGAAGATACGCAGTATTTT. The whole variable domain, remainder taken from reference TRBV5-1 and TRBJ2-3, is KAGVTQTPRYLIKTRGQQVTLSCSPISGHRSVSWYQQTPGQGLQFLFEYFSETQRNKGNFPGRFSGRQFSNSRSEMNVSTLELGDSALYLCASSLRDEDTQYFGPGTRLTVL.

This chain connects TRBV12-3 or TRBV12-4 to TRBJ1-4, with D possibly TRBD1 on 5 matching bases. The ends were cut back, 10 bases at V and 4 bases at J, with 22 bases in the middle. The CDR3 consists of 16 residues. The CDR3 spells CATKGFSNGGNEKLFF. The CDR3 DNA sequence: TGTGCCACCAAGGGATTTTCTAACGGGGGTAATGAAAAACTGTTTTTT.

This clonotype was counted a few times. The chain joins TRBV12-3 or TRBV12-4 to TRBJ2-1; D is possibly TRBD2 (6 bases). CDR3 length: 16 amino acids. V gave up 3 bases and J gave up 0 bases, with 12 bases separating them. The CDR3 DNA follows: TGTGCCAGCAGTTTTGGCGGGGCCGGCTCCTACAATGAGCAGTTCTTC. It translates to CASSFGGAGSYNEQFF.

Comments on this clonotype: An end of the junction differs from the germline gene, which may be a read error. The rearrangement links TRBV20-1 to TRBJ2-3; 12 nucleotides align to TRBD1. CDR1 and CDR2 (germline): DFQATT, SNEGSKA (reference sequence). There are 16 residues in the CDR3. CDR3 amino acids: CGALGQGAIRADTQYF. CDR3 DNA: TGCGGTGCTTTGGGACAGGGGGCAATTAGGGCAGATACGCAGTATTTT.

This clonotype has a single count. The chain employs TRBV7-9 and TRBJ1-4; possible D gene TRBD1, 5 bases. Germline-derived CDR1 and CDR2 are SEHNR and FQNEAQ (reference sequence). Between the trimmed V and J ends, which lost 5 bases and 6 bases, there was a span of 19 bases. The CDR3 extends over 16 amino acids. For the CDR3, the DNA is TGTGCCAGCAGCCCTACCTCGGATGGACAAGATGAAAAACTGTTTTTT. Translation gives CASSPTSDGQDEKLFF.